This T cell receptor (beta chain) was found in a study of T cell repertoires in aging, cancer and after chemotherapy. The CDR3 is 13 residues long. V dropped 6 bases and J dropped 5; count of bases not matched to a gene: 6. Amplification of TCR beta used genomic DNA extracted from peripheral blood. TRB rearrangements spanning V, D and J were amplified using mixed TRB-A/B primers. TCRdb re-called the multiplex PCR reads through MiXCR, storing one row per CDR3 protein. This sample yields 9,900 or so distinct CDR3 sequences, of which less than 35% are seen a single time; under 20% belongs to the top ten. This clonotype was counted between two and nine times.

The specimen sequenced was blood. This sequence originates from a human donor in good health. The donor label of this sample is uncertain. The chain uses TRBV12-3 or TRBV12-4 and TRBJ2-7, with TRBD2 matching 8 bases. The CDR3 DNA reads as TGTGCCAGCAGCCTACTAGCGGTAGACGAGCAGTACTTC. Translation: CASSLLAVDEQYF.